The source of this T cell receptor beta chain is a study of cytomegalovirus exposure and HLA in healthy donors. As for the study in general: An analysis done earlier identified fewer than 140 million unique TCR beta sequences from approximately 170 million T cells. The study's early data release held about 85 million unique TCRs from HLA-typed donors.

The PCR ran on 60 Vbeta and 13 Jbeta primers. Data came from immunoSEQ multiplex PCR; TCRdb stores just in-frame clones and leaves some out. The profile shows over 100,000 clones, 50% to 65% of them singletons. The V gene's germline CDR1 is LNHDA and CDR2 SQIVND (reference sequence). The V gene lost 4 bases and the J gene lost 0 bases, with 12 bases spanning the gap. There are 16 residues in the CDR3. This TCR derives from a man in his forties in good health and CMV-seropositive. Sequenced material: PBMCs. The chain uses TRBV19 and TRBJ1-4, with a weak D call TRBD1 (6 bases). CDR3 residues: CASSTQGTSTNEKLFF. CDR3 nucleotides: TGTGCCAGTAGTACCCAGGGGACCTCAACTAATGAAAAACTGTTTTTT.